One sample yielded the 27 T cell receptor beta chains listed below, sequenced in a study of response to subunit inactivated influenza vaccine listed by TCRdb under 2018. The method was RT-PCR. The sequencer was an Illumina HiSeq 2500. TCRdb reprocessed the public reads (quality trimming at Q25 with fastp, clone calling with MiXCR) and kept in-frame beta chains. Under each unique CDR3 protein, matching rows form one entry showing the most common genes and DNA. The sample yields 860,000 or so distinct CDR3 sequences; 20% to 25% were counted once. Roughly a tenth of the sample lies in the top ten. The sample consisted of PBMCs from blood, taken approximately 5 days after vaccination. The receptor source for this set is a man aged 50 to 60 who received an inactivated influenza vaccine. Donor details come from another sample of the same person, matched by shared clones.

The chain uses TRBV5-1 and TRBJ2-5; tentative D call: TRBD1 (6 bases). The V gene lost 0 bases and the J gene lost 3 bases, with 9 bases spanning the gap. CDR1 is SGHRS and CDR2 is YFSETQ in the germline V gene. The CDR3 sequence is 14 residues long. The CDR3 is CASSLVGTKETQYF. CDR3 DNA: TGCGCCAGCAGCTTGGTTGGGACAAAAGAGACCCAGTACTTC.

The chain couples TRBV7-9 to TRBJ2-1, with D perhaps TRBD2 (7 bases). This CDR3 is 16 amino acids long. Germline loops: CDR1 SEHNR, CDR2 FQNEAQ (reference sequence). V shed 1 base and J shed 3 bases, with 13 bases lying between them. The CDR3 nucleotides are TGTGCCAGCAGCTTAGAGACAGGACTAGGCTACAATGAGCAGTTCTTC. Translation: CASSLETGLGYNEQFF.

This clonotype has only a few counts. The V and J genes are TRBV12-3 or TRBV12-4 and TRBJ2-3; 9 bases fit TRBD2. V lost 6 bases to trimming and J lost 4 bases; unmatched junction nucleotides: 11. The CDR3 extends over 16 amino acids. CDR3 sequence: CASSPPRGGRADTQYF. The CDR3 nucleotides are TGTGCCAGCAGCCCCCCGAGAGGCGGGAGGGCAGATACGCAGTATTTT.

This clonotype was recorded at least ten times. CDR3 DNA sequence: TGTGCCAGCAGCCGGGGGGGAGGCACAGATACGCAGTATTTT. Its translation: CASSRGGGTDTQYF. V is TRBV7-2 and J is TRBJ2-3; TRBD2 matches at 8 bases. The CDR3 sequence is 14 residues long. The V gene's germline CDR1 is SGHTA and CDR2 FQGNSA. The J segment lost 1 base and the V segment lost 5 bases, leaving 2 bases of the junction unmatched.

This clonotype was observed at least ten times. The chain uses TRBV15 and TRBJ2-2, with D perhaps matching TRBD1 (5 bases). Germline-derived CDR1 and CDR2 are LNHNV and YYDKDF (reference sequence). This CDR3 has 14 amino acids. Trimming cost V 2 bases and J 7 bases, with 11 bases left between them. The CDR3 reads CATSRREDNGELFF. Written as DNA, the CDR3 is TGTGCCACCAGCAGACGCGAGGACAACGGGGAGCTGTTTTTT.

Here the CDR3 DNA reads TGTGCCAGCAGTTTAGTCAGGGCAGGCGGGGAGCTGTTTTTT. Protein sequence: CASSLVRAGGELFF. The rearrangement uses TRBV12-3 or TRBV12-4 and TRBJ2-2, with D maybe TRBD1 (5 bases). The CDR3 consists of 14 residues. The V and J ends lost 1 base and 7 bases respectively, with 10 bases between them.

This clonotype has only a few counts. The J gene is TRBJ2-3, the V gene TRBV4-1; 10 bases fit TRBD2. Germline V gene data show CDR1 as MGHRA and CDR2 as YSYEKL. After removal of 6 bases from V and 2 bases from J, the junction contained 11 bases not matched to a gene. The CDR3 spans 17 residues. The CDR3 here is CASSFPGLAEPTDTQYF. In DNA form, the CDR3 reads TGCGCCAGCAGTTTCCCTGGACTAGCGGAGCCCACAGATACGCAGTATTTT.

The rearrangement joins TRBV29-1 to TRBJ2-7; TRBD2 aligns across 11 bases. The V gene end was trimmed by 7 bases and the J gene end by 6 bases; junction bases not matched to a gene: 5. Germline CDR1 is SQVTM and CDR2 is ANQGSEA. The CDR3 is 12 residues long. Written as DNA, the CDR3 is TGCAGCGCCCTAGCGGGAGGCGGCGAGCAGTACTTC. This encodes CSALAGGGEQYF.

The DNA of the CDR3 is TGCGCCAGCAGCGGACAGGGTGACTACGAGCAGTACTTC. It encodes CASSGQGDYEQYF. The chain carries TRBV5-1 and TRBJ2-7; 8 bases agree with TRBD1. The germline V gene has CDR1 SGHRS and CDR2 YFSETQ. V was pared by 4 bases and J by 3 bases, with 3 bases of the junction left unmatched. CDR3 size: 13 residues.

The chain carries TRBV7-2 and TRBJ2-5, with D perhaps matching TRBD1 or TRBD2 (6 bases each). Germline V gene data show CDR1 as SGHTA and CDR2 as FQGNSA. The CDR3 extends over 17 amino acids. With 0 bases removed from V and 4 bases from J, the gap between germline ends came to 18 bases. The DNA of the CDR3 is TGTGCCAGCAGCTTAGCGCTTCTAGCGAAAGGGGGAGAGACCCAGTACTTC. This encodes CASSLALLAKGGETQYF.

The J gene is TRBJ1-2, the V gene TRBV10-3; D remains ambiguous. Germline V gene data show CDR1 as ENHRY and CDR2 as SYGVKD. V lost 8 bases to trimming and J lost 5 bases, with 9 bases between them. The CDR3 has 11 amino acids. CDR3 in DNA: TGTGCCATCGCTTCAGGTTATGGCTACACCTTC. Its protein is CAIASGYGYTF.

The rearrangement uses TRBV10-3 and TRBJ2-5, with a weak D call TRBD1 (6 bases). Germline assignment: CDR1 ENHRY and CDR2 SYGVKD. Trimming cost V 0 bases and J 5 bases, with 10 bases left between them. The length of the CDR3 is 14 residues. CDR3 amino acids: CAISESQGMETQYF. The CDR3 bases are TGTGCCATCAGTGAGTCGCAGGGGATGGAGACCCAGTACTTC.

This clonotype was seen a handful of times. V usage is TRBV11-2 and J usage is TRBJ1-2; D is possibly TRBD1 (5 bases). The CDR3 loop spans 13 amino acids. Trimming cost V 5 bases and J 2 bases, with 9 bases left between them. Germline assignment: CDR1 SGHAT and CDR2 FQNNGV. As DNA, the CDR3 is TGTGCCAGCAGCCGTTCAGGGAACTATGGCTACACCTTC. Translation gives CASSRSGNYGYTF.

CDR3 sequence (DNA): TGCGCCAGCAGCCACCCGAGGACGAACACTGAAGCTTTCTTT. This gives the protein CASSHPRTNTEAFF. J is TRBJ1-1 and V is TRBV4-1, with no clear D. From germline, CDR1 is MGHRA and CDR2 YSYEKL. Trimming cost V 3 bases and J 1 base, with 9 bases left between them. CDR3 length equals 14 residues.

In the case of this clonotype: The final CDR3 position lacks the conserved phenylalanine or tryptophan, pointing to a likely read error. The chain carries TRBV7-2 and TRBJ1-1, with D uncertain. Trimming pared 3 bases from V and 2 bases from J, leaving 7 bases between. Germline loops: CDR1 SGHTA, CDR2 FQGNSA. The CDR3 totals 13 residues. Written as DNA, the CDR3 is TGTGCCAGCAGCTTGTTTGGAAACACTGAAGCTTTCCTT. Translating it yields CASSLFGNTEAFL.

This clonotype was detected a few times. The CDR3 region has the DNA TGTGCCACTTTAAGACAGGGCCGGACCGGGGAGCTGTTTTTT. The encoded protein is CATLRQGRTGELFF. The gene calls are TRBV6-1 and TRBJ2-2; 7 bases fit TRBD1. The V gene end was trimmed by 10 bases and the J gene end by 5 bases; junction bases not matched to a gene: 10. Germline CDR1 MNHNS, CDR2 SASEGT. This CDR3 has 14 amino acids.

The V gene is TRBV10-3, the J gene TRBJ1-1, with D possibly matching TRBD1 (5 bases). With 0 bases removed from V and 5 bases from J, the gap between germline ends came to 13 bases. This CDR3 spans 15 amino acids. CDR1 is ENHRY, CDR2 SYGVKD, per germline. CDR3 in amino acids: CAISESKGRGTEAFF. CDR3 bases: TGTGCCATCAGTGAGTCGAAGGGGCGGGGGACTGAAGCTTTCTTT.

The chain is built from TRBV4-3 and TRBJ2-2, with D tentatively TRBD2 (5 bases). V lost 0 bases to trimming and J lost 4 bases, with 9 bases between them. The length of the CDR3 is 15 residues. Germline V gene data show CDR1 as LGHNA and CDR2 as YSLEER. The CDR3 DNA follows: TGCGCCAGCAGCCAAGAGGCGGGTCGCACCGGGGAGCTGTTTTTT. This gives the protein CASSQEAGRTGELFF.

This chain joins TRBV29-1 and TRBJ2-1; TRBD2 is a possible D gene (6 bases). Germline CDR1 reads SQVTM; CDR2 reads ANQGSEA. The CDR3 extends over 11 amino acids. With 6 bases removed from V and 6 bases from J, the gap between germline ends came to 9 bases. The CDR3 DNA reads TGCAGCGTCCGACTAGTCAATGAGCAGTTCTTC. This gives the protein CSVRLVNEQFF.

This clonotype was detected ten times or more. The chain couples TRBV20-1 to TRBJ2-4; D is uncertain. Germline V gives CDR1 DFQATT, CDR2 SNEGSKA (reference sequence). Between the trimmed V and J ends, which lost 8 bases and 0 bases, there was a span of 17 bases. This CDR3 spans 15 amino acids. The CDR3 DNA is TGCAGTCCGTTGAGTTCCACTCTAGCCAAAAACATTCAGTACTTC. Translation: CSPLSSTLAKNIQYF.

The V call is TRBV28, the J call TRBJ2-3, with TRBD2 matching 8 bases. After removal of 9 bases from V and 1 base from J, the junction contained 12 bases not matched to a gene. The CDR3 length is 16 residues. Per the germline V gene, CDR1 is MDHEN and CDR2 is SYDVKM. The CDR3 nucleotides are TGTGCCAGTCGCTTCGCTCGGGGGGGAGGCACAGATACGCAGTATTTT. Its protein is CASRFARGGGTDTQYF.

This clonotype showed up just a few times. The J gene is TRBJ1-1, the V gene TRBV20-1; D unclear. The CDR3 contains 13 residues. The V end was cut by 1 base, the J end by 5 bases, with 11 bases between. Looked up from germline, CDR1 is DFQATT and CDR2 is SNEGSKA (reference sequence). This CDR3 is CSARGGMGTEAFF. The CDR3 DNA reads as TGCAGTGCTAGAGGAGGGATGGGGACTGAAGCTTTCTTT.

The rearrangement joins TRBV29-1 to TRBJ2-1, with D hard to call. Germline loops: CDR1 SQVTM, CDR2 ANQGSEA. V was shortened by 6 bases and J by 2 bases, with 17 bases between the two germline ends. The CDR3 consists of 15 residues. The CDR3, as DNA: TGCAGCGTCCGAGAGACTCCGAGCACCTACAATGAGCAGTTCTTC. Its protein product is CSVRETPSTYNEQFF.

This clonotype has only a few counts. The CDR3 nucleotides are TGTGCCAGCGGCCGGGACAGGGGAGACACTGAAGCTTTCTTT. Translating it yields CASGRDRGDTEAFF. The V and J genes are TRBV12-3 or TRBV12-4 and TRBJ1-1; 10 bases are a match to TRBD1. The ends lost 8 bases at V and 3 bases at J; junction bases unmatched: 6. This CDR3 is 14 amino acids long.

This clonotype was detected only a few times. This chain joins TRBV14 and TRBJ2-5; D not certain. Germline CDR1 SGHDN, CDR2 FVKESK. The CDR3 contains 14 residues. V dropped 1 base and J dropped 7 bases, with 13 bases sitting between them. In DNA, the CDR3 is TGTGCCAGCAGCCAAGGAAGGACCTGGGGGACCCAGTACTTC. Translation: CASSQGRTWGTQYF.

The chain recombines TRBV6-1 with TRBJ2-5; D unclear. V lost 4 bases and J 5 bases, leaving 8 bases between the germline ends. This CDR3 contains 12 residues. CDR1 and CDR2 from the germline V gene are MNHNS and SASEGT. The CDR3 region is CASSVNGETQYF. The DNA of the CDR3 is TGTGCCAGCAGTGTTAATGGGGAGACCCAGTACTTC.

This chain connects TRBV6-2 or TRBV6-3 to TRBJ2-2, with D perhaps TRBD1 (6 bases). The CDR3 consists of 15 residues. The V gene lost 5 bases and the J gene lost 6 bases, with 16 bases spanning the gap. CDR1 is MNHEY and CDR2 is SVGEGT in the germline V gene. The CDR3 protein is CASSITRQAPGELFF. DNA for the CDR3: TGTGCCAGCAGTATTACAAGACAGGCGCCCGGGGAGCTGTTTTTT.